A few counts support the clone carrying this TCR beta chain. The antigen remains undetermined. This sample was taken from a study of T cells in Graves' hyperthyroidism and ophthalmopathy. The TCR beta CDR3 regions underwent amplification using RNA transcripts as the source. The TCR CDR3 first-round RT-PCR relied on the HTBI primer set. Each CDR3 protein gets one entry after TCRdb re-called the multiplex PCR reads with MiXCR. The table lists around 300,000 distinct CDR3 sequences, around 20% of them singletons. For the diagnoses, clinical symptoms, serum thyroxine and TRAb, thyroid ultrasound and orbital computed tomography were used. This CDR3 region has 14 residues. V trimming: 7 bases; J trimming: 4 bases; junction bases outside the gene matches: 7. CDR1 and CDR2 from the germline V gene are KGHDR and SFDVKD. General observations from the study: Most thyroid clonotypes expanded above 0.001 appeared in blood too. Prediction of ophthalmopathy progression came a median around 6.1 months pre-onset. A 13 V-J signature model discriminated ophthalmopathy versus stable hyperthyroidism.

The sample consisted of blood. The TCR sequence derives from a man younger than 45 with Graves' ophthalmopathy. The gene calls are TRBV24-1 and TRBJ1-1, with 8 bases that match TRBD1. CDR3 residues: CATRTGVGSTEAFF. Written as DNA, the CDR3 is TGTGCCACCAGGACAGGGGTAGGGTCCACTGAAGCTTTCTTT.